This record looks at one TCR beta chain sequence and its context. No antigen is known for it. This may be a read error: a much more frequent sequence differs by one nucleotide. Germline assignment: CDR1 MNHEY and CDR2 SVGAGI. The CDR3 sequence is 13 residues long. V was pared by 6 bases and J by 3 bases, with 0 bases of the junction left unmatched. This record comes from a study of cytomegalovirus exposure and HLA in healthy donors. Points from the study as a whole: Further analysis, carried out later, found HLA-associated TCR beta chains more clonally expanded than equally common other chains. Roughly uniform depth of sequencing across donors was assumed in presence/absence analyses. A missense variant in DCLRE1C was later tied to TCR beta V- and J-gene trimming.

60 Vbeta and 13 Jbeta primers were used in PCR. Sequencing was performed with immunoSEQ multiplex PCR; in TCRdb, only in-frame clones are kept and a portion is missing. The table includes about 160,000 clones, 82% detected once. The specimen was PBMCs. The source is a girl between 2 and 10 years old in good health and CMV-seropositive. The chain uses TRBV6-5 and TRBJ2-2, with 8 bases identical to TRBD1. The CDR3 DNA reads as TGTGCCAGCAGACAGGGGGACACCGGGGAGCTGTTTTTT. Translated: CASRQGDTGELFF.